The 30 T cell receptor delta chains below come from one sample, sequenced in a study of gamma-delta T cells after stem cell transplantation (dated by TCRdb to 2016 to 2017). The library came from RT-PCR. Sequencing relied on an Illumina MiSeq. Clonotypes were called again by TCRdb from the public reads via CATT, and duplicate nucleotide sequences were then merged into one entry. Here the sample has around 1,700 delta-chain clones; roughly 30% occur a single time. The ten largest clonotypes hold 15% to 20% of the sample. Specimen: gamma-delta T cells. The receptors were gathered from a human donor. It is not recorded whose cells these are; they may come from a transplant donor.

This clone occurred a few times. The V call is TRDV2, the J call TRDJ1; 12 bases map to TRDD3. V dropped 0 bases and J dropped 0; count of bases not matched to a gene: 10. Germline V gene sequence: CDR1 GEAIGNYY, CDR2 EKD. The CDR3 extends over 19 amino acids. The CDR3, as DNA: TGTGCCTGTGACACCGTCTCGGGACTGGGGGATACTAACACCGATAAACTCATCTTT. It encodes CACDTVSGLGDTNTDKLIF.

Of note for this clone: A far larger clone is one base from this, pointing to a likely read error. This rearrangement joins TRDV2 to TRDJ1; TRDD3 aligns across 10 bases. The germline V gene has CDR1 GEAIGNYY and CDR2 EKD. This CDR3 is 18 amino acids long. In DNA form, the CDR3 reads TGTGCCTGTGACCGCATTCCTACGGGGGATACGCTCACCGATAAACGCATCTTT. It encodes CACDRIPTGDTLTDKRIF.

This clone is medium-sized within its sample. This rearrangement joins TRDV2 to TRDJ1, with TRDD2 matching 7 bases. Looked up from germline, CDR1 is GEAIGNYY and CDR2 is EKD. With V trimmed by 1 base and J by 2 bases, 21 bases remained unmatched. There are 20 residues in the CDR3. Here the CDR3 DNA reads TGTGCCTGTGACACGCTTTCCTACGGGGAGACTGATTGGAGTACCGATAAACTCATCTTT. It translates to CACDTLSYGETDWSTDKLIF.

In this sample, this clone turned up a few times. In the same sample, other DNA sequences code for this CDR3. The chain recombines TRDV2 with TRDJ1, with 7 bases lining up with TRDD3. CDR3 length: 18 residues. V lost 0 bases, J lost 0 bases, and 12 bases stayed unmatched. Germline values: CDR1 GEAIGNYY, CDR2 EKD. In nucleotides, the CDR3 is TGTGCCTGTGACACCGTTGGTGGGGGAGCCCAGTACACCGATAAACTCATCTTT. Encoded protein: CACDTVGGGAQYTDKLIF.

This clone was found a few times. The chain links TRDV2 to TRDJ1; possibly TRDD3 for D (5 bases). Germline CDR1 and CDR2: GEAIGNYY and EKD. The CDR3 is 15 amino acids. Deletions cut 3 bases from V and 0 bases from J, with 13 bases between. The CDR3 here is CACDSVGEYTDKLIF. The CDR3 nucleotides are TGTGCCTGTGACTCCGTAGGGGAGTACACCGATAAACTCATCTTT.

This clone was counted a few times. A read error is the likely source, as a far larger clone sits one nucleotide away. This CDR3 reads CAFDFLLGDTTDKLIF. CDR3 in DNA: TGTGCCTTTGACTTCCTACTGGGGGATACGACCGATAAACTCATCTTT. The chain is built from TRDV2 and TRDJ1, with 13 positions matching TRDD3. The CDR3 length is 16 residues. Germline CDR1 reads GEAIGNYY; CDR2 reads EKD.

This clone was seen more than once but under ten times. This chain links TRDV2 with TRDJ1, with 13 nucleotides matching TRDD3. V shed 0 bases and J 5 bases; nucleotides not matched to a gene: 11. CDR1 is GEAIGNYY, CDR2 EKD, per germline. The CDR3 runs to 18 residues. Here the CDR3 DNA reads TGTGCCTGTGACACCGTTAAACTGGGGGATACGACCAGAGATAAACTCATCTTT. This gives the protein CACDTVKLGDTTRDKLIF.

A few counts support this clone. A read error may account for a junction end that differs from germline. This chain uses TRDV2 with TRDJ1; 8 bases agree with TRDD3. Per the germline V gene, CDR1 is GEAIGNYY and CDR2 is EKD. The CDR3 is 19 amino acids. The chain's CDR3 is CACDTVLGVPALYTDNLIF. DNA of the CDR3: TGTGCCTGTGACACCGTACTGGGGGTCCCCGCCTTGTACACCGATAACCTCATCTTT.

This clone is deemed medium-sized. V and J are TRDV2 and TRDJ1; a possible D gene is TRDD3 (5 bases). Trimming removed 0 bases from V and 0 bases from J, with 13 bases in between. The germline V gene encodes CDR1 GEAIGNYY and CDR2 EKD. This CDR3 contains 16 residues. This chain's CDR3 is CACDTVGPGYTDKLIF. The CDR3 coding sequence is TGTGCCTGTGACACCGTGGGGCCGGGATACACCGATAAACTCATCTTT.

In this sample, this clone is large. The chain uses TRDV2 and TRDJ1, with 7 bases identical to TRDD3. Trimming removed 0 bases from V and 8 bases from J; junction bases left unmatched: 11. Germline-derived CDR1 and CDR2 are GEAIGNYY and EKD. The CDR3 length is 15 residues. CDR3 region: CACDTVGGGHQKLIF. The CDR3 bases are TGTGCCTGTGACACCGTCGGTGGGGGACACCAGAAACTCATCTTT.

The chain recombines TRDV2 with TRDJ3; the match to TRDD3 covers 13 bases. V lost 0 bases, J lost 0 bases, and 13 bases stayed unmatched. This CDR3 has 23 residues. Germline CDR1 is GEAIGNYY and CDR2 is EKD. CDR3 nucleotide sequence: TGTGCCTGTGACACCGGTCTACTGGGGGATACGAGAGTCAGCTCCTGGGACACCCGACAGATGTTTTTC. Amino acids: CACDTGLLGDTRVSSWDTRQMFF.

Details on this clone: A far larger clone is only one base removed, so a read error is likely. CDR3 coding DNA: TGTGCCTGTGACACCCTGGGGGGCACCGATAAACTCATCTTT. Translated: CACDTLGGTDKLIF. The chain carries TRDV2 and TRDJ1; 7 positions agree with TRDD3. V shed 0 bases and J 1 base; nucleotides not matched to a gene: 1. The CDR3 runs to 14 residues. Per germline, CDR1 GEAIGNYY and CDR2 EKD.

This clone was counted a few times. This may be a read error: a much more frequent sequence differs by one nucleotide. The V call is TRDV2, the J call TRDJ1; 8 bases map to TRDD3. The ends lost 3 bases at V and 0 bases at J; junction bases unmatched: 11. This CDR3 has 17 residues. In germline, CDR1 is GEAIGNYY, CDR2 EKD. DNA of the CDR3: TGTGCCTGTGACCCTTTGCTGGGGGAGGCGCACACCGATAAACTCATCTTT. Its protein product is CACDPLLGEAHTDKLIF.

The chain recombines TRDV2 with TRDJ1, with 13 bases fitting TRDD3. V was pared by 1 base and J by 2 bases, with 12 bases of the junction left unmatched. The CDR3 totals 19 residues. Germline V gene sequence: CDR1 GEAIGNYY, CDR2 EKD. CDR3 in amino acids: CACDTGSLLGDTLTDKLIF. CDR3 coding DNA: TGTGCCTGTGACACGGGGTCTTTACTGGGGGATACGCTGACCGATAAACTCATCTTT.

A word on this clone: A much larger clone sits a single nucleotide away, making a read error possible. The rearrangement joins TRDV2 to TRDJ1, with D perhaps matching TRDD3 (6 bases). Germline V lookup: CDR1 GEAIGNYY, CDR2 EKD. This CDR3 is built from 21 residues. Trimming removed 0 bases at V and 0 bases at J, with 28 bases between. In DNA form, the CDR3 reads TGTGCCTGTGACACCGTTTTCCCCGGACGGGGGAACACTAAGGACACCGATAAACTCATCTTT. Encoded protein: CACDTVFPGRGNTKDTDKLIF.

The chain combines TRDV2 with TRDJ1; 9 bases line up with TRDD3. Germline lookup yields CDR1 GEAIGNYY and CDR2 EKD. Germline trimming cut 1 base from V and 0 bases from J; bases unmatched to any gene: 5. CDR3 length: 16 residues. The CDR3 DNA reads as TGTGCCTGTGACACTTTACTGGGGGACAACACCGATAAACTCATCTTT. Its translation is CACDTLLGDNTDKLIF.

A note on this clone: Germline is not matched at one junction end, which may reflect a read error. This chain links TRDV2 with TRDJ1; 13 bases agree with TRDD3. Germline CDR1 GEAIGNYY, CDR2 EKD. The CDR3 extends over 18 amino acids. The CDR3 reads CACDPLLGDTDNTGKLIF. The CDR3 DNA reads as TGTGCCTGTGACCCTTTACTGGGGGATACGGATAACACCGGTAAACTCATCTTT.

This chain connects TRDV2 to TRDJ1; 8 bases map to TRDD3. Germline CDR1 reads GEAIGNYY; CDR2 reads EKD. This CDR3 is built from 18 residues. Germline trimming cut 4 bases from V and 10 bases from J; bases unmatched to any gene: 25. The DNA of the CDR3 is TGTGCCTGTGAATCGGTACTGGGGGGAGCCCAGTACACCGATGGACTCATCTTT. Translated, it gives CACESVLGGAQYTDGLIF.

This clone showed up just a few times. A much more abundant neighbour one base away suggests this may be a read error. The V gene is TRDV2, the J gene TRDJ2; 7 bases line up with TRDD3. Germline V gene data show CDR1 as GEAIGNYY and CDR2 as EKD. The CDR3 runs 19 residues. After removal of 1 base from V and 0 bases from J, the junction contained 13 bases not matched to a gene. Here the CDR3 DNA reads TGTGCCTGTGACACAGTCGCGTCTGGGGGCCAGACTTTGACAGCACAACTCTTCTTT. It specifies CACDTVASGGQTLTAQLFF.

This clone was counted between two and nine times. This likely traces to a read error, being one base from a far larger clone. Other DNA sequences in this sample translate to the same CDR3. The chain links TRDV2 to TRDJ1, with 9 positions matching TRDD3. The CDR3 sequence is 16 residues long. Germline assignment: CDR1 GEAIGNYY and CDR2 EKD. DNA of the CDR3: TGTGCCTGCGACACCCTGGGGGATCCCCACGCAGATAAACTCATCTTT. The encoded protein is CACDTLGDPHADKLIF.

Remarks on this clone: A much larger clone is a single base away; this may be a read error. The CDR3 DNA sequence: TGTGCCTGTGACCACCTACTACGCCGGAGTCGTAGCGATAAACTCATCTTT. Translated: CACDHLLRRSRSDKLIF. The chain couples TRDV2 to TRDJ1; tentative D call: TRDD2 (5 bases). There are 17 residues in the CDR3. Germline V gene lookup returns CDR1 GEAIGNYY and CDR2 EKD. V lost 3 bases, J lost 4 bases, and 23 bases lay in between.

As regards this clone: This may be a read error: a much more frequent sequence differs by one nucleotide. J is TRDJ1 and V is TRDV2, with D possibly being TRDD3 (5 bases). From germline, CDR1 is GEAIGNYY and CDR2 EKD. The CDR3 is 17 residues long. CDR3 DNA sequence: TGTGCCTGTGACACTTTTTCGGGGGGGTCCAACACCGATAGACTCATCTTT. Its translation is CACDTFSGGSNTDRLIF.

By proportion, this clone is large. The CDR3, as DNA: TGTGCCTGTGACGGTCTCGGGGACGATAAACTCATCTTT. Its translation is CACDGLGDDKLIF. This chain joins TRDV2 and TRDJ1, with a tentative D call TRDD3 (5 bases). The length of the CDR3 is 13 residues. Germline CDR1 reads GEAIGNYY; CDR2 reads EKD. Trimming removed 3 bases at V and 4 bases at J, with 11 bases between.

Remarks on this clone: The junction does not match germline at one end; this may be a read error. Other DNA sequences of this sample code for an identical CDR3. The CDR3 DNA is TGTGCCTGTGACCCGATACGGGGCTCCTGGGACACCCGACAAATGTTTTTC. Protein sequence: CACDPIRGSWDTRQMFF. The chain recombines TRDV2 with TRDJ3, with a possible D match to TRDD3 (6 bases). The germline V gene encodes CDR1 GEAIGNYY and CDR2 EKD. The CDR3 is 17 residues long.

On this clone: A far larger clone differs by one base, so this is likely a read error. V and J are TRDV2 and TRDJ1, with no clear D. The V end was cut by 0 bases, the J end by 0 bases, with 10 bases between. The germline V gene encodes CDR1 GEAIGNYY and CDR2 EKD. This CDR3 has 15 residues. The CDR3 sequence is CACDTVSPHTDKLIF. The CDR3 region has the DNA TGTGCCTGTGACACCGTCTCCCCCCACACCGATAAACTCATCTTT.

A word on this clone: The same CDR3 is also encoded by other DNA sequences in this sample. The chain joins TRDV2 to TRDJ1; 9 bases fit TRDD3. The CDR3 is made up of 18 amino acids. Losses at the gene ends were 0 bases for V and 4 bases for J; bases not matched to a gene: 14. CDR1 and CDR2 (germline): GEAIGNYY, EKD. The DNA for the CDR3 is TGTGCCTGTGACACCATCCGCGATCCGTGGGGGATAAGCGATAAACTCATCTTT. It encodes CACDTIRDPWGISDKLIF.

On this clone: Germline is not matched at one junction end, which may reflect a read error. V gene TRDV2 combines with J gene TRDJ3; 11 nucleotides match TRDD3. CDR3 length: 20 residues. Germline assignment: CDR1 GEAIGNYY and CDR2 EKD. The CDR3 DNA is TGTGCCTGTGACACCGGTTCGGCTGGGGGATACACCTGTGACACCCGACCGATGTTTTTC. Translation gives CACDTGSAGGYTCDTRPMFF.

This clone came up a few times. The chain joins TRDV2 to TRDJ1, with TRDD3 as a possible D gene (6 bases). Germline lookup yields CDR1 GEAIGNYY and CDR2 EKD. The CDR3 contains 19 residues. Trimming removed 0 bases at V and 2 bases at J, with 24 bases between. The CDR3 DNA sequence: TGTGCCTGTGACACCATAGTAGGTACTGGGCCACTCACGACCGATAAACTCATCTTT. As protein: CACDTIVGTGPLTTDKLIF.

This chain joins TRDV1 and TRDJ1, with TRDD3 identical over 10 bases. Looked up from germline, CDR1 is TSWWSYY and CDR2 is QGS. This CDR3 region has 21 residues. J lost 4 bases, V lost 0 bases, and 20 bases had no gene match. The CDR3 DNA sequence: TGTGCTCTTGGGGAACTACGGCATTCCGACTATTACTGGGGGATGAACGATAAACTCATCTTT. Encoded protein: CALGELRHSDYYWGMNDKLIF.

In its sample, this clone ranks as medium-sized. The V gene is TRDV2, the J gene TRDJ1; D is unresolved. CDR3 size: 18 residues. Trimming left V 0 bases short and J 0 bases short, with 19 bases between. From germline, CDR1 is GEAIGNYY and CDR2 EKD. The CDR3 region is CACDTVSREKRDTDKLIF. The CDR3 DNA reads TGTGCCTGTGACACCGTCTCCCGGGAAAAACGGGACACCGATAAACTCATCTTT.